This TCR beta chain was observed in a study of blood T cell repertoires in COVID-19. As for the study in general: Italy, Spain and the United States were the sources of the convalescent and acute COVID-19 samples.

Generated by immunoSEQ multiplex PCR, the TCRdb table keeps only in-frame clones and is missing some. The table includes 250,000 to 300,000 clones, about 87% detected once. The germline V and J ends were trimmed by 0 bases and 5 bases, with 11 bases remaining between them. CDR1 is SEHNR and CDR2 is FQNEAQ in the germline V gene (reference sequence). The CDR3 spans 15 residues. Sequenced sample: peripheral blood. The chain links TRBV7-9 to TRBJ2-1; possibly TRBD2 for D (5 bases). The sequence was collected from a woman between 65 and 79 years old with COVID-19, enrolled during active disease. The CDR3 spells CASSLAFGLNNEQFF. The CDR3, as DNA: TGTGCCAGCAGCTTAGCGTTCGGACTTAACAATGAGCAGTTCTTC.